This TCR beta chain is drawn from a study of CD8+ T cells in alopecia areata. Study results and caveats: Under tofacitinib, numerous expanded lesional clonotypes remained detectable in scalp and blood. The study found tofacitinib significantly decreased scalp clonality and expanded CD8+ clones among the top 100.

After isolation, RNA underwent reverse transcription to generate cDNA as the sequencing template. This table comes from immunoSEQ multiplex PCR, and its TCRdb copy is limited to in-frame clones, with some not included. The profile covers under 350,000 clones, with roughly 50% appearing a single time and more than 1.5% taken by the ten largest. Germline CDR1 and CDR2: SNHLY and FYNNEI. V was trimmed by 1 base and J by 6 bases, leaving 13 bases between them. CDR3 length: 14 residues. Regarding this clone: Its matching antigen is unknown.

Treatment described: oral pan-JAK inhibitor, 5-10 mg twice daily. Sorting of PBMCs yielded the CD4+ and CD8+ T cells. The clonotype comes from a human donor with alopecia areata. The rearrangement joins TRBV2 to TRBJ2-7; the D is unclear. The input for sequencing was CD4+ T cells sorted from blood, taken at week 24, from a patient treated with tofacitinib. CDR3 in amino acids: CASSEVLRRGEQYF. CDR3 nucleotide sequence: TGTGCCAGCAGTGAAGTCCTACGGCGTGGCGAGCAGTACTTC.